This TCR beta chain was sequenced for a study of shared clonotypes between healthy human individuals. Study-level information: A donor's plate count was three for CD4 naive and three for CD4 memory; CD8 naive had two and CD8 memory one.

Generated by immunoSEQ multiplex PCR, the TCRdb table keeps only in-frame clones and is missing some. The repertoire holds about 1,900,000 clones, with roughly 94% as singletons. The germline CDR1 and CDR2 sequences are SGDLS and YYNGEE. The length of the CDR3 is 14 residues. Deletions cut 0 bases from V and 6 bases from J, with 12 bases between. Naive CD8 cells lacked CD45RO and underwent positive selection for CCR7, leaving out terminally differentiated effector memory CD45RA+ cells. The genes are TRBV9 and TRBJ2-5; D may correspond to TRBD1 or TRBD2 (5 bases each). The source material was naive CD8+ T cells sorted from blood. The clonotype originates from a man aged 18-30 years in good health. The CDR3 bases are TGTGCCAGCAGCGTAGATAACCCGGGACAGACCCAGTACTTC. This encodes CASSVDNPGQTQYF.